This T cell receptor (beta chain) emerged from a study of identical twins. TCRdb independently ran MiXCR on the 5' RACE reads; one entry per CDR3 protein. The table records approximately 600,000 distinct CDR3 sequences, roughly 7.2% of them present only once. Findings of the study overall: There were fewer insertions in abundant cord blood beta clonotypes, but memory repertoires showed no such pattern. Some out-of-frame alpha sequences were shared by twins, and these showed excess low generation probability. In monozygotic twins, models underestimated the sharing of out-of-frame TCR alpha.

This clonotype showed up many times. Its specificity is not known. Only healthy Caucasians were included as donors. V shed 5 bases and J shed 8 bases, with 16 bases lying between them. The germline V gene encodes CDR1 SGHVS and CDR2 FNYEAQ. This CDR3 spans 14 amino acids. Separately, the same data were catalogued under a study of yellow fever vaccine responses in identical twins.

Sequenced: PBMCs. V gene TRBV7-6 combines with J gene TRBJ2-1, with unresolved D. The receptor comes from a woman in her late teens or twenties in good health. The CDR3 nucleotides read TGTGCCAGCAGCCTCACGGACCCCGAGGATGAGCAGTTCTTC. As protein: CASSLTDPEDEQFF.